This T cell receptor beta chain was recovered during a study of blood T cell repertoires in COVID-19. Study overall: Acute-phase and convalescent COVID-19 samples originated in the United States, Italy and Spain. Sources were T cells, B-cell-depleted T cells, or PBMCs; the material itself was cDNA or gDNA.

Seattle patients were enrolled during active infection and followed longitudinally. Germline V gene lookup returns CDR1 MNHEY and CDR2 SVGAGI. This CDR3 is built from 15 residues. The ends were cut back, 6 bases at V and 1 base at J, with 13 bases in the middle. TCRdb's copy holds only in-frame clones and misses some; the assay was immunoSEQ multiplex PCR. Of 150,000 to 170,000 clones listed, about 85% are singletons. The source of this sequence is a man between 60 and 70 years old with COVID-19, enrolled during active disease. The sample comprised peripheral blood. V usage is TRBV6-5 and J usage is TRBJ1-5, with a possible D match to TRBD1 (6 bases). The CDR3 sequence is CASSARTESNQPQHF. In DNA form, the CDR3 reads TGTGCCAGCAGCGCTAGGACAGAAAGCAATCAGCCCCAGCATTTT.